What follows describes a single TCR beta chain. As yet, its antigen is unknown. This sample was included in a study of blood T cells in healthy people across ages. Study-level information: About one barcoded beta molecule was captured per two T cells (by template switching).

General observations from the study: A strong correlation was found between TCR beta diversity and the percentage of naive T cells.

Roughly 9 milliliters of peripheral blood were drawn from each donor. Alongside a J-beta primer mix, a sample-barcoded 5' primer served in a second PCR lasting about 7 to 11 cycles. CDR3-containing paired-end reads numbered at least 2.5 million in each sample. TCRdb itself ran the 5' RACE reads through MiXCR, one entry per CDR3 protein. The data contain approximately 790,000 distinct CDR3 sequences, around 62% of them singletons. Sequenced input: blood. The clonotype was recovered from a man aged 30 to 39 in good health.

CDR3 region: CASSLMGSSLHF. The CDR3 nucleotides read TGTGCCAGCAGTTTAATGGGCAGCTCCCTGCATTTT. J is TRBJ1-5 and V is TRBV12-3 or TRBV12-4; D unclear. The V gene lost 2 bases and the J gene lost 15 bases, with 14 bases spanning the gap. This CDR3 comprises 12 residues.